This T cell receptor (beta chain) was identified in a study of cytomegalovirus exposure and HLA in healthy donors. Overall study context: A previous analysis identified 95 million to 130 million unique TCR beta sequences derived from around 180 million T cells.

The CDR3 loop spans 12 amino acids. CDR1 and CDR2 from the germline V gene are SQVTM and ANQGSEA. Trimming cost V 0 bases and J 7 bases, with 9 bases left between them. PCR used 60 Vbeta primers and 13 Jbeta primers. Generated by immunoSEQ multiplex PCR, the TCRdb table keeps only in-frame clones and is missing some. This sample has nearly 110,000 clones, with roughly 80% found just once. On this clone: No antigen is known for it.

General observations from the study: There were several of the most significant clusters that appeared linked to common viral pathogens in a later analysis. Reportedly, fewer N-insertions than the roughly 700-donor mean appeared in an Asian-associated ancestry cluster in a later analysis.

The sequence came from a middle-aged man in good health and CMV-seronegative. The V call is TRBV29-1, the J call TRBJ1-2; D unresolved. The sample was PBMCs. Written as DNA, the CDR3 is TGCAGCGTTGAAGATAGGAGATCTGGCTACACCTTC. Amino acids: CSVEDRRSGYTF.